The 2 T cell receptor beta chains in this list originate from one sample, sequenced in a study of blood T cell repertoires in COVID-19. Assay: immunoSEQ multiplex PCR; the TCRdb copy retains only in-frame clones and omits some. Here the sample spans approximately 140,000 clones, 88% being singletons. The sample consisted of peripheral blood. Receptor source: a human donor in a cohort sampled during active COVID-19.

This clone was recorded only once. The chain combines TRBV3-1 (or the pseudogene TRBV3-2) with TRBJ1-5; D is uncertain. The V gene lost 4 bases and the J gene lost 3 bases, with 10 bases spanning the gap. The germline V gene has CDR1 LGHDT and CDR2 YNNKEL (reference sequence). The CDR3 is 14 amino acids. The CDR3 DNA sequence: TGTGCCAGCAGCCGAGGACGGGACAATCAGCCCCAGCATTTT. It yields the protein CASSRGRDNQPQHF.

This rearrangement joins TRBV2 to TRBJ2-5; 8 bases map to TRBD1. Germline CDR1 and CDR2: SNHLY and FYNNEI. V lost 1 base and J lost 7; bases outside the gene matches: 5. The CDR3 runs to 14 residues. The CDR3 region is CASSEVRGPGTQYF. The CDR3 DNA reads TGTGCCAGCAGTGAAGTCAGGGGGCCAGGGACCCAGTACTTC.